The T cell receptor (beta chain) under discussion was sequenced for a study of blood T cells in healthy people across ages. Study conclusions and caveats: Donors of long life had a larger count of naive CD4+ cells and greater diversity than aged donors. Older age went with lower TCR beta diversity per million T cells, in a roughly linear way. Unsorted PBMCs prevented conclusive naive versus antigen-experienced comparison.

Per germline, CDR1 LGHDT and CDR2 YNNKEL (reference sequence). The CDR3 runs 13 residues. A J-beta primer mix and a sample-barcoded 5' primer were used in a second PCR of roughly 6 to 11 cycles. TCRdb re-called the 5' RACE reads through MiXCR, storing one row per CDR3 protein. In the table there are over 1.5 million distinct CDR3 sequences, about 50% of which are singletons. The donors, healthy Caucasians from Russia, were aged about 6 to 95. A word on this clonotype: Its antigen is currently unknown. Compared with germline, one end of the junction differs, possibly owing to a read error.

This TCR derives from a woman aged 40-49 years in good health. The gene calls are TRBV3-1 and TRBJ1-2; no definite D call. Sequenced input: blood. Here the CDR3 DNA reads TGTGTCAGCAGCCACCCAAGGAACTATGGCTACACCTTC. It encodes CVSSHPRNYGYTF.